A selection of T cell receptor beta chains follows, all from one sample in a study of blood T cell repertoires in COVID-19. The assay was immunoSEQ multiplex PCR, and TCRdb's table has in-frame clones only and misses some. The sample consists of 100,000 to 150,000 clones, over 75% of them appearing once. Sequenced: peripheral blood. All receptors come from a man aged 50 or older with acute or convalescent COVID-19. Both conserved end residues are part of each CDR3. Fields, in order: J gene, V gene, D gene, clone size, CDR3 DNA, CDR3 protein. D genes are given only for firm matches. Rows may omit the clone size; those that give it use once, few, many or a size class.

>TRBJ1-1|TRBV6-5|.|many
TGTGCCAGCAGTTCCAGTTCGAACACTGAAGCTTTCTTT
CASSSSSNTEAFF
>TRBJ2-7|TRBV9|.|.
TGTGCCAGCAGCGGGACAGCTACCTACGAGCAGTACTTC
CASSGTATYEQYF
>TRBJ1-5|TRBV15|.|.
TGTGCCACCAGCCCTGGCGGGGCCCCATATAGCAATCAGCCCCAGCATTTT
CATSPGGAPYSNQPQHF
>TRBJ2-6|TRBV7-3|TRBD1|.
TGTGCCAGCAGCGTCCCGGGACAGGGGTCTGGGGCCAACGTCCTGACTTTC
CASSVPGQGSGANVLTF
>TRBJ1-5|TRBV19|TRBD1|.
TGTGCCAGTAGTGCCCAGGGGGCTGGTAGCAATCAGCCCCAGCATTTT
CASSAQGAGSNQPQHF
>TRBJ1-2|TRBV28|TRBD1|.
TGTGCCAGCATCCGAAGCCCGACAGGGGGATATGGCTACACCTTC
CASIRSPTGGYGYTF
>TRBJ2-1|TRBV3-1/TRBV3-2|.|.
TGTGCCAGCAGCCCCTTTCACGGTACCTCCTACAATGAGCAGTTCTTC
CASSPFHGTSYNEQFF
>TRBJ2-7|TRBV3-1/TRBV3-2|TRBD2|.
TGTGCCAGCAGACGCGGGGGGCGGTACGAGCAGTACTTC
CASRRGGRYEQYF
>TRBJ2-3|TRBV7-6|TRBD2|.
TGTGCCAGCAGCTCCCCTATTATTCTAGCGGGGGCTAGCACAGATACGCAGTATTTT
CASSSPIILAGASTDTQYF
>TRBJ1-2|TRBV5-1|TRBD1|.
TGCGCCAGCAGCTTGGGAGGGGGCGGAAGCGGCTACACCTTC
CASSLGGGGSGYTF
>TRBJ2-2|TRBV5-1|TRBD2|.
TGCGCCAGCAGCTTCTCTAGCGGGAGGGCCCCCGGGGAGCTGTTTTTT
CASSFSSGRAPGELFF
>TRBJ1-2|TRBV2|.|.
TGTGCCAGCAGTGAAGCAACATATGGCTACACCTTC
CASSEATYGYTF
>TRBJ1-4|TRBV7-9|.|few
TGTGCCAGCAGCATTCAGGGCCAGGAAAAACTGTTTTTT
CASSIQGQEKLFF
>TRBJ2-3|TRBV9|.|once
TGTGCCAGCAGCACCCTGAGAGGGGTAGAGCGGAGGGGAATCTCAGATACGCAGTATTTT
CASSTLRGVERRGISDTQYF
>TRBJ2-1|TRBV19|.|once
TGTGCCAGTAGTTTAACAGGGTGGGGATCCTACAATGAGCAGTTCTTC
CASSLTGWGSYNEQFF
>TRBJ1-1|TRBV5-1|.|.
TGCGCCAGCAGCTTGTGGGGGGGGACCACTGAAGCTTTCTTT
CASSLWGGTTEAFF
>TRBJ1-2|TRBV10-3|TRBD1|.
TGTGCCATCAGTGGACAGGGAGGAACGAGGGGCTACACCTTC
CAISGQGGTRGYTF
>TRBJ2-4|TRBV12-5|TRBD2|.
TGTGCTAGTGGTTGGACGACCCTTAGCGGGGGGGCAAACTCTAAAAACATTCAGTACTTC
CASGWTTLSGGANSKNIQYF
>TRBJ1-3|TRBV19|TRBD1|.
TGTGCCAGTATCCCGAGACAGGGCTCTGGAAACACCATATATTTT
CASIPRQGSGNTIYF
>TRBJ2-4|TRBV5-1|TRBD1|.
TGCGCCAGCAGCTACGGGACAGGGACCAAAAACATTCAGTACTTC
CASSYGTGTKNIQYF
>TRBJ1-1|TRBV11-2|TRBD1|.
TGTGCCAGCAGCTTAGTCCACAGGGGGCTCACTGAAGCTTTCTTT
CASSLVHRGLTEAFF
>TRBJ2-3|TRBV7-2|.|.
TGTGCCAGCAGCTACCGTCCCTGGCGGAGTGTTTATGACACAGATACGCAGTATTTT
CASSYRPWRSVYDTDTQYF
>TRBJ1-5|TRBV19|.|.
TGTGCCAGTAGTCCCTGGACGGGAAGGCCCCAGCATTTT
CASSPWTGRPQHF
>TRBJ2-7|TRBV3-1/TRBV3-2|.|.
TGTGCCAGCAGCCAAGATAGGACCCGGGGCGAGCAGTACTTC
CASSQDRTRGEQYF
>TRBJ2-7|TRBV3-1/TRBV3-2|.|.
TGTGCCAGCAGCCTAACCCCTACTCACGAGCAGTACTTC
CASSLTPTHEQYF
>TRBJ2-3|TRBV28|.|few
TGTGCCAGCAGCCGTGTTTTCGGGGACACAGATACGCAGTATTTT
CASSRVFGDTDTQYF
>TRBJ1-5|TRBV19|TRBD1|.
TGTGCCAGTACCCCAGTAGGACAGGGAGGCAATCAGCCCCAGCATTTT
CASTPVGQGGNQPQHF
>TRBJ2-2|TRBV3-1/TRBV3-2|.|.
TGTGCCAGCAGGATTTACAGGGACACCGGGGAGCTGTTTTTT
CASRIYRDTGELFF
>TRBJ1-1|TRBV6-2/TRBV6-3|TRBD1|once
TGTGCCAGCAGTTACACAGGGGGGAACACTGAAGCTTTCTTT
CASSYTGGNTEAFF
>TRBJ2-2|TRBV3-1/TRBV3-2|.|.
TGTGCCAGCAGCCAATTAATTAGGAGCCTCACCGGGGAGCTGTTTTTT
CASSQLIRSLTGELFF
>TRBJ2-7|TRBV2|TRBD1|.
TGTGCCAGCAGGGGGACAGGGGGTTCCTACGAGCAGTACTTC
CASRGTGGSYEQYF
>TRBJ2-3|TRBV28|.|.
TGTGCCAGCAGTTTGGAGAGCACAGATACGCAGTATTTT
CASSLESTDTQYF
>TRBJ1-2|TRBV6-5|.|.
TGTGCCAGCAGTTACAAGTCGGCAGGTCGTCACTATGGCTACACCTTC
CASSYKSAGRHYGYTF
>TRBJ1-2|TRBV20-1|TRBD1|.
TGCAGTGCGCAGGGGGGCTATGGCTACACCTTC
CSAQGGYGYTF
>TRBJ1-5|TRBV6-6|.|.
TGTGCCAGCAGTTACCCCGGGTCAGGGGAAGGTCAGCCCCAGCATTTT
CASSYPGSGEGQPQHF
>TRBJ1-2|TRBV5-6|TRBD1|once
TGTGCCAGCAGCGAGGGGACAGGGGGACAGAATGGCTACACCTTC
CASSEGTGGQNGYTF
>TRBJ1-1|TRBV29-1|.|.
TGCAGCGTTGGCGAGGGAGGTGGCACTGAAGCTTTCTTT
CSVGEGGGTEAFF
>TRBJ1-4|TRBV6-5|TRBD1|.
TGTGCCAGCAGTTACTCCCGACAGGGGGATGAAAAACTGTTTTTT
CASSYSRQGDEKLFF
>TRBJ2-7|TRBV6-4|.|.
TGTGCCAGCAGGGAGGGTGTGTATAGGAGCTACGAGCAGTACTTC
CASREGVYRSYEQYF
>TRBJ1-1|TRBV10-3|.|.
TGTGCCATCAGGGCGGCCGACACTGAAGCTTTCTTT
CAIRAADTEAFF
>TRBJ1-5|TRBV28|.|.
TGTGCCAGCAGTTTGCCTCCGACCAGGGTAGGAATTAATAGCAATCAGCCCCAGCATTTT
CASSLPPTRVGINSNQPQHF
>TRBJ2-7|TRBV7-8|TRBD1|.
TGTGCCAGCAGCGAGAAAAGGGACAGGGTAAAGGAGCCTCCCTACGAGCAGTACTTC
CASSEKRDRVKEPPYEQYF
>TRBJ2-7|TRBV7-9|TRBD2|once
TGTGCCAGCAGCTTAGAGTCTGCGGGAGGGAGTGGGCAGTACTTC
CASSLESAGGSGQYF
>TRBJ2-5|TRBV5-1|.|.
TGCGCCAGCAGCAAGCTTGGTTGGGAGACCCAGTACTTC
CASSKLGWETQYF
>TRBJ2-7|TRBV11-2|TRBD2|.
TGTGCCAGCACCTCTGGTCCTGGACTAGCGGGCGAGCAGTACTTC
CASTSGPGLAGEQYF
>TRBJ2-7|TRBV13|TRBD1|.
TGTGCCAGCAGCTTAGGGGGACAGGGACTCGAGCAGTACTTC
CASSLGGQGLEQYF
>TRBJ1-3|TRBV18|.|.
TGTGCCAGCTCACCTTCCCGGGATGTACCTGGAAACACCATATATTTT
CASSPSRDVPGNTIYF
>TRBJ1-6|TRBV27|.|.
TGTGCCAGCAGTTACGGTCTCAATTCACCCCTCCACTTT
CASSYGLNSPLHF
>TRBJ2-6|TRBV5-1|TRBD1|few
TGCGCCAGCAGCTTGGAGGGACAGGGGTCAGGGGCCAACGTCCTGACTTTC
CASSLEGQGSGANVLTF
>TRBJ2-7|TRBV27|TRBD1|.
TGTGCCAGCAGTTTCTCGGGACAGGGCTACGAGCAGTACTTC
CASSFSGQGYEQYF
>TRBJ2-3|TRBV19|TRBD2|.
TGTGCCAGTGATATAGCGGGGACTAGCACAGATACGCAGTATTTT
CASDIAGTSTDTQYF
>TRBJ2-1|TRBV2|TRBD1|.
TGTGCCAGCAGTGAAGGGGACAGGAGCTCCTACAATGAGCAGTTCTTC
CASSEGDRSSYNEQFF